These 21 T cell receptor beta chains were all obtained from the same sample, sequenced in a study of T cell responses to AZD1222 COVID-19 vaccine. The method was immunoSEQ multiplex PCR; TCRdb's version includes in-frame clones alone and lacks a portion of them. The data hold 130,000 or so clones, with 80% to 95% observed a single time. The specimen comprised peripheral blood, sampled on day 0 of MenACWY control vaccination. Every receptor here comes from an adult in good health.

This chain joins TRBV18 and TRBJ2-1, with D tentatively TRBD1 or TRBD2 (5 bases each). Trimming removed 3 bases from V and 4 bases from J, with 13 bases in between. From germline, CDR1 is KGHSH and CDR2 LQKENI. The CDR3 is 15 residues long. Here the CDR3 reads CASSPERDGYNEQFF. The CDR3 coding sequence is TGTGCCAGCTCACCCGAGAGGGACGGATACAATGAGCAGTTCTTC.

The rearrangement uses TRBV3-1 (or the pseudogene TRBV3-2) and TRBJ1-5; D might be TRBD1 (5 bases). CDR1 LGHDT and CDR2 YNNKEL come from the germline V gene (reference sequence). The CDR3 covers 14 residues. Trimming stripped 2 bases from V and 3 bases from J, with 8 bases between. The CDR3 is CASSQWGVNQPQHF. In DNA, the CDR3 is TGTGCCAGCAGCCAATGGGGGGTCAATCAGCCCCAGCATTTT.

A single count supports this clone. This rearrangement joins TRBV7-2 to TRBJ1-1; D ambiguous. V lost 3 bases to trimming and J lost 9 bases, with 11 bases between them. This CDR3 has 12 residues. The germline V gene has CDR1 SGHTA and CDR2 FQGNSA. CDR3 sequence: CASSLGGIKAFF. For the CDR3, the DNA is TGTGCCAGCAGCTTGGGCGGGATTAAAGCTTTCTTT.

The V and J genes are TRBV5-4 and TRBJ1-1; no firm D call. Germline values: CDR1 SGHNT, CDR2 YYREEE (reference sequence). The CDR3 is 17 amino acids. Trimming took off 0 bases at V and 0 bases at J, with 15 bases between the two ends. CDR3 residues: CASSLGVSRDLNTEAFF. For the CDR3, the DNA is TGTGCCAGCAGCTTGGGAGTCAGCAGAGATTTGAACACTGAAGCTTTCTTT. Drawing the rest from reference TRBV5-4 and TRBJ1-1, the complete variable domain is ETGVTQSPTHLIKTRGQQVTLRCSSQSGHNTVSWYQQALGQGPQFIFQYYREEENGRGNFPPRFSGLQFPNYSSELNVNALELDDSALYLCASSLGVSRDLNTEAFFGQGTRLTVV.

The chain links TRBV19 to TRBJ1-5; 7 positions agree with TRBD1. This CDR3 is 14 amino acids long. Germline trimming cut 2 bases from V and 7 bases from J; bases unmatched to any gene: 5. Germline V lookup: CDR1 LNHDA, CDR2 SQIVND (reference sequence). CDR3 in amino acids: CASSIKAGGQPQHF. CDR3 nucleotides: TGTGCCAGTAGTATAAAGGCAGGGGGACAGCCCCAGCATTTT.

J is TRBJ2-2 and V is TRBV5-1; no reliable D call. CDR3 size: 15 residues. Deletions cut 0 bases from V and 7 bases from J, with 13 bases between. Germline CDR1 is SGHRS and CDR2 is YFSETQ. The CDR3 DNA reads TGCGCCAGCAGCTTGGCCCTACGTTTAGGCGGGGAGCTGTTTTTT. Amino acid sequence: CASSLALRLGGELFF.

The sample holds a few counts of this clone. The chain is built from TRBV28 and TRBJ1-2; 7 bases align to TRBD1. The CDR3 length is 14 residues. Per the germline V gene, CDR1 is MDHEN and CDR2 is SYDVKM. V lost 5 bases to trimming and J lost 2 bases; unmatched junction nucleotides: 5. CDR3 sequence: CASSVSTGNYGYTF. The CDR3 DNA follows: TGTGCCAGCAGTGTATCGACAGGGAACTATGGCTACACCTTC.

This chain links TRBV6-5 with TRBJ1-1; D is unresolved. Germline values: CDR1 MNHEY, CDR2 SVGAGI. The CDR3 extends over 15 amino acids. The V end was cut by 2 bases, the J end by 1 base, with 11 bases between. CDR3 sequence (DNA): TGTGCCAGCAGTTACCCGGGGTTAAGGAACACTGAAGCTTTCTTT. Amino acids: CASSYPGLRNTEAFF.

The chain recombines TRBV9 with TRBJ1-3; weak D call: TRBD1 (5 bases). V gave up 0 bases and J gave up 0 bases, with 7 bases separating them. The CDR3 extends over 15 amino acids. Germline assignment: CDR1 SGDLS and CDR2 YYNGEE. As DNA, the CDR3 is TGTGCCAGCAGCGTAGGGGGGAACTCTGGAAACACCATATATTTT. Amino acid sequence: CASSVGGNSGNTIYF. Full variable domain (missing parts from reference TRBV9 and TRBJ1-3): DSGVTQTPKHLITATGQRVTLRCSPRSGDLSVYWYQQSLDQGLQFLIQYYNGEERAKGNILERFSAQQFPDLHSELNLSSLELGDSALYFCASSVGGNSGNTIYFGEGSWLTVV.

The rearrangement uses TRBV9 and TRBJ2-7; D might be TRBD2 (5 bases). V dropped 0 bases and J dropped 0 bases, with 10 bases sitting between them. Germline CDR1 SGDLS, CDR2 YYNGEE. The CDR3 has 15 residues. The CDR3 DNA reads TGTGCCAGCAGCGTAGATGGGGAGAGCTCCTACGAGCAGTACTTC. Its translation: CASSVDGESSYEQYF.

The rearrangement links TRBV11-1 to TRBJ1-1; tentative D call: TRBD1 (5 bases). This CDR3 spans 14 amino acids. Trimming removed 1 base from V and 5 bases from J, with 11 bases in between. Germline CDR1 and CDR2: SGHAT and FQDESV (reference sequence). The CDR3 DNA reads TGTGCCAGCAGCTTAGACAGGTTCTTTACTGAAGCTTTCTTT. Protein product: CASSLDRFFTEAFF.

V gene TRBV15 combines with J gene TRBJ1-2; D uncertain. The CDR3 covers 15 residues. Trimming pared 5 bases from V and 0 bases from J, leaving 13 bases between. Germline CDR1 reads LNHNV; CDR2 reads YYDKDF (reference sequence). The CDR3, as DNA: TGTGCCACCAGCCGGGAAACGGCGCCTAACTATGGCTACACCTTC. Protein product: CATSRETAPNYGYTF.

This clone has a single count. The CDR3 nucleotides are TGTGCCAGCAGCGTAGTCGCGGGAGGGGACAATGAGCAGTTCTTC. It is translated as CASSVVAGGDNEQFF. This rearrangement joins TRBV9 to TRBJ2-1; 9 bases are shared with TRBD2. The germline V gene has CDR1 SGDLS and CDR2 YYNGEE. CDR3 length: 15 residues. The J segment lost 5 bases and the V segment lost 0 bases, leaving 3 bases of the junction unmatched.

The J gene is TRBJ1-5, the V gene TRBV27, with 7 bases lining up with TRBD1. The junction had 5 bases not matched to a gene; V was cut back by 6 bases and J by 3 bases. The CDR3 runs to 14 residues. Germline assignment: CDR1 MNHEY and CDR2 SMNVEV (reference sequence). CDR3 sequence: CASSWGQNNQPQHF. The CDR3, as DNA: TGTGCCAGCAGCTGGGGACAGAACAATCAGCCCCAGCATTTT.

The J gene is TRBJ1-6, the V gene TRBV19; possibly TRBD1 for D (5 bases). This CDR3 is built from 15 residues. With 6 bases removed from V and 9 bases from J, the gap between germline ends came to 18 bases. CDR1 and CDR2 from the germline V gene are LNHDA and SQIVND (reference sequence). CDR3 nucleotides: TGTGCCAGTAGCCCCAGCGTGGCAGGGCTTTCACCCCTCCACTTT. Its translation: CASSPSVAGLSPLHF.

The chain couples TRBV7-9 to TRBJ2-3; D not certain. From germline, CDR1 is SEHNR and CDR2 FQNEAQ (reference sequence). Trimming stripped 2 bases from V and 0 bases from J, with 9 bases between. The CDR3 sequence is 15 residues long. CDR3 DNA sequence: TGTGCCAGCAGCTTAACAGCGCGTAGCACAGATACGCAGTATTTT. The encoded protein is CASSLTARSTDTQYF.

The chain has TRBV2 and TRBJ1-3; no firm D call. The CDR3 has 15 residues. Germline V gene data show CDR1 as SNHLY and CDR2 as FYNNEI. V lost 7 bases and J lost 1, with 14 bases in between. The CDR3 sequence: CASTRFKGSGNTIYF. CDR3 in DNA: TGTGCCAGCACCCGCTTCAAGGGTTCTGGAAACACCATATATTTT.

The gene calls are TRBV5-1 and TRBJ1-2; D ambiguous. The CDR3 has 13 residues. The V end lost 1 base, the J end lost 5 bases, and 9 bases lay between the germline ends. Germline V gives CDR1 SGHRS, CDR2 YFSETQ. The CDR3 coding sequence is TGCGCCAGCAGCTTGACCAGGTCGTATGGCTACACCTTC. Translation gives CASSLTRSYGYTF.

The chain is built from TRBV5-4 and TRBJ2-1; 8 positions match TRBD1. With 4 bases clipped from V and 2 bases from J, the junction kept 11 bases outside the gene matches. CDR3 length equals 17 residues. CDR1 is SGHNT, CDR2 YYREEE, per germline (reference sequence). The CDR3 DNA reads TGTGCCAGCAGCCCCTACAGGGGGGACAGGCCCTACAATGAGCAGTTCTTC. Translating gives CASSPYRGDRPYNEQFF.

This chain links TRBV5-1 with TRBJ1-4; D unresolved. Germline V gene lookup returns CDR1 SGHRS and CDR2 YFSETQ. Trimming stripped 0 bases from V and 7 bases from J, with 10 bases between. This CDR3 is 14 amino acids long. For the CDR3, the DNA is TGCGCCAGCAGCTTGGCCGGGGAGGGTGAAAAACTGTTTTTT. Amino acids: CASSLAGEGEKLFF.

The chain uses TRBV7-9 and TRBJ2-3; tentatively, D is TRBD1 (5 bases). Germline lookup yields CDR1 SEHNR and CDR2 FQNEAQ (reference sequence). Trimming pared 6 bases from V and 7 bases from J, leaving 14 bases between. The CDR3 runs to 13 residues. The DNA for the CDR3 is TGTGCCAGCAGTCCTACTGGGGCACATACGCAGTATTTT. It codes for CASSPTGAHTQYF. Looking up the rest from reference TRBV7-9 and TRBJ2-3 gives the full variable domain: DTGVSQNPRHKITKRGQNVTFRCDPISEHNRLYWYRQTLGQGPEFLTYFQNEAQLEKSRLLSDRFSAERPKGSFSTLEIQRTEQGDSAMYLCASSPTGAHTQYFGPGTRLTVL.